Below are 5 T cell receptor beta chains sequenced from a single sample in a study of glioma-infiltrating T cells after dendritic cell vaccination. Time point described: after dendritic cell vaccination, including at tumor progression/relapse. TCRdb's copy holds only in-frame clones and misses some; the assay was immunoSEQ multiplex PCR. The sample yields around 100,000 clones, around 86% seen once. Sequences were derived from blood, sampled after dendritic cell vaccination. The receptors were gathered from a human donor with glioblastoma.

This clone occurred a few times. The CDR3 DNA reads TGTGCCAGCCGTCGCTACGAGCAGTACTTC. Translated: CASRRYEQYF. This sequence joins TRBV2 and TRBJ2-7; D unclear. Deletions cut 8 bases from V and 3 bases from J, with 5 bases between. This CDR3 is 10 amino acids long. Germline V gene data show CDR1 as SNHLY and CDR2 as FYNNEI.

The rearrangement joins TRBV6-5 to TRBJ1-1; weak D call: TRBD1 (5 bases). Germline-derived CDR1 and CDR2 are MNHEY and SVGAGI. The V end lost 2 bases, the J end lost 6 bases, and 16 bases lay between the germline ends. This CDR3 is 15 amino acids long. Here the CDR3 reads CASSYLGVGSAEAFF. CDR3 nucleotide sequence: TGTGCCAGCAGTTACCTAGGGGTTGGATCGGCTGAAGCTTTCTTT.

The rearrangement links TRBV6-5 to TRBJ1-6; tentatively, D is TRBD1 (5 bases). The CDR3 totals 11 residues. V lost 8 bases, J lost 18 bases, and 17 bases lay in between. CDR1 MNHEY and CDR2 SVGAGI come from the germline V gene. The CDR3 DNA follows: TGTGCCAGCGGAGGGGAGGCAAAGGGCCACTTT. Amino acids: CASGGEAKGHF.

V usage is TRBV4-3 and J usage is TRBJ2-7; TRBD1 might be the D (7 bases). V lost 1 base, J lost 4 bases, and 14 bases lay in between. CDR3 length: 15 amino acids. CDR1 and CDR2 from the germline V gene are LGHNA and YSLEER. The chain's CDR3 is CASSQGEAGGYEQYF. The DNA for the CDR3 is TGCGCCAGCAGCCAAGGGGAGGCAGGGGGGTACGAGCAGTACTTC.

The chain uses TRBV5-4 and TRBJ2-5, with D unclear. This CDR3 has 13 residues. The ends were cut back, 2 bases at V and 2 bases at J, with 7 bases in the middle. Germline values: CDR1 SGHNT, CDR2 YYREEE (reference sequence). CDR3 coding DNA: TGTGCCAGCAGCTTTAGAGGTCAAGAGACCCAGTACTTC. As protein: CASSFRGQETQYF.